This TCR beta chain was observed in a study of control samples from healthy donors and cancer patients. TCRdb's table, derived via immunoSEQ multiplex PCR, lists solely in-frame clones and lacks some. The sample consists of roughly 73,000 clones, 85% to 95% of them appearing once. This CDR3 has 17 amino acids. Germline V gene sequence: CDR1 SGHAT, CDR2 FQNNGV. The V end lost 5 bases, the J end lost 4 bases, and 23 bases lay between the germline ends. The V call is TRBV11-2, the J call TRBJ1-1, with D possibly being TRBD1 (5 bases). This receptor was identified in an older woman in good health. What was sequenced was blood. The CDR3 loop reads CASSNRGTLLRSTEAFF. The CDR3 DNA sequence: TGTGCCAGCAGCAACCGCGGGACTCTATTGAGGAGCACTGAAGCTTTCTTT.